The entry below describes one TCR beta chain. Its antigen is unidentified. The study reverse transcribed the entire isolated RNA, so it sequenced expressed TCRB transcripts. Profiling relied on immunoSEQ multiplex PCR, and the TCRdb table lists in-frame clones only, not all of them. This table holds about 470,000 clones, around 30% found once. Per germline, CDR1 SQVTM and CDR2 ANQGSEA. The CDR3 runs to 12 residues. V lost 3 bases and J 6 bases, leaving 12 bases between the germline ends. The sample comes from a study of beta chain features in type 1 diabetes. As for the study in general: On cell yields, gender and age, patients and healthy donors were similar.

Study-level findings and limits: With patients and controls alike, PCR might favor shorter templates to an equal degree.

The sequence derives from a man between 18 and 29 years old in good health. V and J are TRBV29-1 and TRBJ2-7; D is unclear. The sequencing sample was made of naive CD4+ T cells from blood. The CDR3 here is CSVDRTPGEQYF. In DNA, the CDR3 is TGCAGCGTTGACCGGACCCCTGGCGAGCAGTACTTC.